The 22 T cell receptor beta chains listed next were all sequenced from one sample in a study of T cells after yellow fever vaccination. TCRdb ran MiXCR on the 5' RACE reads and lists one entry per CDR3 protein. This table has 310,000 or so distinct CDR3 sequences, 3.6% appearing once. The sequenced sample was PBMCs, obtained on the day of the yellow fever booster vaccination. The receptors were gathered from a man aged 18 to 29 who received the YFV17D yellow fever vaccine.

This clonotype was seen only a few times. This chain joins TRBV20-1 and TRBJ2-1; TRBD2 matches 11 bases. The CDR3 sequence is 16 residues long. Germline values: CDR1 DFQATT, CDR2 SNEGSKA (reference sequence). The V gene end was trimmed by 3 bases and the J gene end by 7 bases; junction bases not matched to a gene: 11. The CDR3 DNA reads as TGCAGTGCTAGGGGCGGTAGCGGGGGGGTGAATAATGAGCAGTTCTTC. It yields the protein CSARGGSGGVNNEQFF.

This clonotype came up many times. The rearrangement links TRBV4-1 to TRBJ2-3; D is perhaps TRBD2 (5 bases). CDR3 length: 17 residues. CDR1 MGHRA and CDR2 YSYEKL come from the germline V gene. Trimming removed 0 bases at V and 0 bases at J, with 13 bases between. The CDR3 spells CASSQDLSGTSTDTQYF. Written as DNA, the CDR3 is TGCGCCAGCAGCCAAGATCTCAGCGGCACTAGCACAGATACGCAGTATTTT.

In this sample, this clonotype turned up a few times. The chain combines TRBV5-4 with TRBJ2-3, with 9 bases identical to TRBD2. With 3 bases clipped from V and 1 base from J, the junction kept 3 bases outside the gene matches. Germline loops: CDR1 SGHNT, CDR2 YYREEE (reference sequence). The CDR3 length is 15 residues. The DNA of the CDR3 is TGTGCCAGCAGCTCGGGACTAGCTCGCACAGATACGCAGTATTTT. It translates to CASSSGLARTDTQYF.

In its sample, this clonotype was seen many times. The chain links TRBV7-2 to TRBJ2-3; 9 bases are shared with TRBD2. CDR1 and CDR2 (germline): SGHTA, FQGNSA. V shed 1 base, J shed 0 bases, and the junction held 2 bases outside the gene matches. CDR3 length equals 16 residues. CDR3 in DNA: TGTGCCAGCAGCTTAGGCGGACTAGCGAGCACAGATACGCAGTATTTT. Amino acid sequence: CASSLGGLASTDTQYF.

This clonotype has ten or more counts. The chain employs TRBV12-3 or TRBV12-4 and TRBJ1-2; 8 bases align to TRBD1. With V trimmed by 7 bases and J by 8 bases, 9 bases remained unmatched. This CDR3 is 13 amino acids long. CDR3 sequence reads: CASNSGQGRGYTF. The CDR3 coding sequence is TGTGCCAGCAATTCCGGACAGGGACGCGGCTACACCTTC.

This clonotype was seen only a few times. The chain employs TRBV6-1 and TRBJ1-3, with D tentatively TRBD1 (6 bases). CDR1 and CDR2 (germline): MNHNS, SASEGT. With 2 bases removed from V and 1 base from J, the gap between germline ends came to 15 bases. This CDR3 has 17 residues. As DNA, the CDR3 is TGTGCCAGCAGTGAATACGGGCAGGGGAGGTCTGGAAACACCATATATTTT. This gives the protein CASSEYGQGRSGNTIYF.

At least ten counts were recorded for this clonotype. V and J are TRBV20-1 and TRBJ1-1; D not resolved. Germline CDR1 DFQATT, CDR2 SNEGSKA (reference sequence). The V and J ends lost 2 bases and 5 bases respectively, with 6 bases between them. The CDR3 has 11 residues. The DNA of the CDR3 is TGCAGTGCTAGACGGGTAACTGAAGCTTTCTTT. Amino acids: CSARRVTEAFF.

This chain uses TRBV2 with TRBJ2-5; 12 bases fit TRBD2. Trimming took 0 bases from V and 3 from J; bases not matched to a gene: 2. From germline, CDR1 is SNHLY and CDR2 FYNNEI. This CDR3 has 16 amino acids. This chain's CDR3 is CASSEAGLAGKETQYF. CDR3 nucleotide sequence: TGTGCCAGCAGTGAAGCCGGACTAGCGGGGAAAGAGACCCAGTACTTC.

This clonotype was detected ten times or more. The CDR3, as DNA: TGTGCCAGCAGTGGAGACTGGAGCCGACAGTCAGATACGCAGTATTTT. This sequence encodes CASSGDWSRQSDTQYF. The gene calls are TRBV6-1 and TRBJ2-3, with D possibly matching TRBD1 (5 bases). V lost 4 bases and J 4 bases, leaving 18 bases between the germline ends. Germline loops: CDR1 MNHNS, CDR2 SASEGT. CDR3 length: 16 residues.

This clonotype was counted ten times or more. V and J are TRBV12-5 and TRBJ1-1; no clear D gene. Trimming removed 0 bases from V and 11 bases from J, with 16 bases in between. Per germline, CDR1 LGHNT and CDR2 FRNRAP. This CDR3 spans 14 amino acids. In nucleotides, the CDR3 is TGTGCTAGTGGTTTGGTACCCCGCCAGAAAAGGGCTTTCTTT. Translating gives CASGLVPRQKRAFF. Combining the CDR3 with reference TRBV12-5 and TRBJ1-1 gives the whole variable domain DARVTQTPRHKVTEMGQEVTMRCQPILGHNTVFWYRQTMMQGLELLAYFRNRAPLDDSGMPKDRFSAEMPDATLATLKIQPSEPRDSAVYFCASGLVPRQKRAFFGQGTRLTVV.

The chain carries TRBV25-1 and TRBJ1-2; D uncertain. The CDR3 has 13 residues. The germline V and J ends were trimmed by 4 bases and 1 base, with 7 bases remaining between them. Germline values: CDR1 MGHDK, CDR2 SYGVNS. CDR3 region: CASSGGINYGYTF. Written as DNA, the CDR3 is TGTGCCAGCAGTGGAGGGATTAACTATGGCTACACCTTC.

This clonotype has more than one count but fewer than ten. J is TRBJ1-3 and V is TRBV5-1; the match to TRBD1 covers 7 bases. V lost 0 bases and J lost 0; bases outside the gene matches: 3. In germline, CDR1 is SGHRS, CDR2 YFSETQ. The CDR3 totals 16 residues. The CDR3 region is CASSLEDRNSGNTIYF. The CDR3 DNA reads TGCGCCAGCAGCTTGGAGGACAGGAACTCTGGAAACACCATATATTTT.

The V call is TRBV7-8, the J call TRBJ2-7; D not resolved. The length of the CDR3 is 13 residues. Trimming stripped 3 bases from V and 1 base from J, with 7 bases between. Germline V gene sequence: CDR1 SGHVS, CDR2 FQNEAQ. CDR3 amino acids: CASSFLPSYEQYV. CDR3 nucleotide sequence: TGTGCCAGCAGCTTTTTACCTTCCTACGAGCAGTACGTC.

This clonotype appeared many times. The V call is TRBV20-1, the J call TRBJ1-1; a possible D gene is TRBD1 (6 bases). The CDR3 runs to 13 residues. V shed 5 bases and J shed 3 bases, with 13 bases lying between them. Germline V gene data show CDR1 as DFQATT and CDR2 as SNEGSKA (reference sequence). Written as DNA, the CDR3 is TGCAGTGCTCGCAGGGGTATGGACACTGAAGCTTTCTTT. It encodes CSARRGMDTEAFF.

The chain links TRBV7-2 to TRBJ1-1; D call uncertain. The CDR3 contains 13 residues. Germline CDR1 reads SGHTA; CDR2 reads FQGNSA. The V and J ends lost 1 base and 4 bases respectively, with 7 bases between them. The DNA for the CDR3 is TGTGCCAGCAGCTTAGATGAGAGCACTGAAGCTTTCTTT. Its translation is CASSLDESTEAFF.

This clonotype came up a few times. The chain has TRBV28 and TRBJ2-2; unclear D gene. The ends were cut back, 4 bases at V and 1 base at J, with 7 bases in the middle. Germline V gene data show CDR1 as MDHEN and CDR2 as SYDVKM. The CDR3 is 14 residues long. The CDR3 bases are TGTGCCAGCAGTTCCCCAGGGAACACCGGGGAGCTGTTTTTT. Its translation: CASSSPGNTGELFF.

The chain uses TRBV5-1 and TRBJ2-5, with TRBD1 matching over 10 bases. Losses at the gene ends were 4 bases for V and 2 bases for J; bases not matched to a gene: 11. There are 17 residues in the CDR3. Germline V CDR1 and CDR2: SGHRS, YFSETQ. The DNA of the CDR3 is TGCGCCAGCAGCCAAACGACAGGGGGCGCGGGACAAGAGACCCAGTACTTC. Translated, it gives CASSQTTGGAGQETQYF.

This clonotype was detected ten times or more. The chain has TRBV6-5 and TRBJ2-7, with 9 bases identical to TRBD1. This CDR3 has 15 amino acids. CDR1 is MNHEY, CDR2 SVGAGI, per germline. The V segment lost 4 bases and the J segment 7 bases; nucleotides outside the gene matches: 11. This CDR3 reads CASSWSLGQGKEQYF. CDR3 DNA sequence: TGTGCCAGCAGTTGGTCCTTAGGACAGGGGAAAGAGCAGTACTTC.

In its sample, this clonotype was seen a few times. The chain joins TRBV29-1 to TRBJ1-1; 8 nucleotides match TRBD1. The CDR3 length is 13 residues. Germline CDR1 reads SQVTM; CDR2 reads ANQGSEA. The V gene end was trimmed by 7 bases and the J gene end by 5 bases; junction bases not matched to a gene: 9. CDR3 nucleotide sequence: TGCAGCGGAGAAGACAGGGGTGGAACTGAAGCTTTCTTT. Protein product: CSGEDRGGTEAFF. The entire variable domain, with the rest obtained from reference TRBV29-1 and TRBJ1-1, is as follows: SAVISQKPSRDICQRGTSLTIQCQVDSQVTMMFWYRQQPGQSLTLIATANQGSEATYESGFVIDKFPISRPNLTFSTLTVSNMSPEDSSIYLCSGEDRGGTEAFFGQGTRLTVV.

This clonotype has at least ten counts. The chain recombines TRBV7-9 with TRBJ2-1; 7 bases match TRBD2. The V gene end was trimmed by 8 bases and the J gene end by 7 bases; junction bases not matched to a gene: 14. The germline CDR1 and CDR2 sequences are SEHNR and FQNEAQ (reference sequence). CDR3 length equals 15 residues. The CDR3: CASSRGGPHGNEQFF. The CDR3 DNA is TGTGCCAGCTCGCGGGGAGGGCCCCATGGGAATGAGCAGTTCTTC.

This clonotype was counted at least ten times. The chain employs TRBV5-1 and TRBJ2-3, with 8 bases aligning to TRBD2. In germline, CDR1 is SGHRS, CDR2 YFSETQ. The CDR3 is 15 residues long. The junction had 8 bases not matched to a gene; V was cut back by 4 bases and J by 4 bases. The CDR3 loop reads CASSPQRGMSDTQYF. The CDR3 DNA sequence: TGCGCCAGCAGCCCTCAGCGGGGGATGTCAGATACGCAGTATTTT.

This clonotype has a count of ten or more. The chain carries TRBV7-2 and TRBJ2-3; D ambiguous. V dropped 3 bases and J dropped 4 bases, with 11 bases sitting between them. The CDR3 length is 14 residues. The V gene's germline CDR1 is SGHTA and CDR2 FQGNSA. CDR3 amino acids: CASSFAGNSDTQYF. The CDR3 DNA follows: TGTGCCAGCAGCTTCGCAGGCAACTCAGATACGCAGTATTTT.